This T cell receptor beta chain was recovered during a study of cytomegalovirus exposure and HLA in healthy donors. In the study overall: The early release's HLA-typed donors yielded 78 million or so unique TCRs. General observations from the study: Listed as cytomegalovirus-associated were more than 150 TCR beta chains. Across all donors, roughly uniform sequencing depth was an assumption of the presence/absence analyses.

PCR involved 60 Vbeta and 13 Jbeta primers. Sequencing was performed with immunoSEQ multiplex PCR; in TCRdb, only in-frame clones are kept and a portion is missing. Among 50,000 or so clones listed, roughly 73% were seen once. At collection, donors were nominally healthy, but unrecorded immune exposures were probable. The CDR3 has 13 amino acids. Trimming took off 4 bases at V and 3 bases at J, with 8 bases between the two ends. Germline-derived CDR1 and CDR2 are SGHRS and YFSETQ. Notes on this clone: Antigen: not known.

Input material: PBMCs. The gene calls are TRBV5-1 and TRBJ1-5; TRBD1 might be the D (5 bases). This sequence originates from a woman aged 35 to 49 in good health and CMV-seropositive. The CDR3 reads CASSRDSNQPQHF. CDR3 nucleotide sequence: TGCGCCAGCAGCCGGGACTCCAATCAGCCCCAGCATTTT. The variable domain in full, with the rest retrieved from reference TRBV5-1 and TRBJ1-5, is KAGVTQTPRYLIKTRGQQVTLSCSPISGHRSVSWYQQTPGQGLQFLFEYFSETQRNKGNFPGRFSGRQFSNSRSEMNVSTLELGDSALYLCASSRDSNQPQHFGDGTRLSIL.